Listed below are T cell receptor beta chains from one sample, sequenced in a study of blood T cell repertoires in COVID-19. Profiled with immunoSEQ multiplex PCR; TCRdb holds only in-frame clones, not every one. Of roughly 80,000 clones listed, roughly four fifths are singletons. The sequencing input was peripheral blood. These receptors were collected from a human donor in a cohort sampled during active COVID-19. CDR3s include the opening cysteine and the closing phenylalanine or tryptophan. The D gene is left open where the match is weak. Where a row states a size, it is once, few, many or the class of an expanded clone; other rows omit it.

V: TRBV4-1; J: TRBJ1-1; size: NA; D: NA; CDR3: CASSLRGSNTEAFF; DNA: TGCGCCAGCAGCCTCCGCGGGTCGAACACTGAAGCTTTCTTT
V: TRBV9; J: TRBJ1-1; size: few; D: NA; CDR3: CASSVDAGNTEAFF; DNA: TGTGCCAGCAGCGTAGACGCGGGGAACACTGAAGCTTTCTTT
V: TRBV5-1; J: TRBJ2-7; size: NA; D: NA; CDR3: CASSLQTASYEQYF; DNA: TGCGCCAGCAGCCTACAGACAGCCTCCTACGAGCAGTACTTC
V: TRBV28; J: TRBJ2-7; size: NA; D: NA; CDR3: CASSLTPYEQYF; DNA: TGTGCCAGCAGTCTCACTCCTTACGAGCAGTACTTC
V: TRBV25-1; J: TRBJ2-1; size: NA; D: TRBD2; CDR3: CASSLAGGPTYNEQFF; DNA: TGTGCCAGCAGTTTAGCGGGGGGTCCCACCTACAATGAGCAGTTCTTC
V: TRBV9; J: TRBJ1-1; size: NA; D: NA; CDR3: CASSPPVYHTEAFF; DNA: TGTGCCAGCAGCCCGCCAGTGTACCACACTGAAGCTTTCTTT
V: TRBV19; J: TRBJ2-2; size: NA; D: NA; CDR3: CASSSRRGTGELFF; DNA: TGTGCCAGTAGTTCCCGGAGGGGCACCGGGGAGCTGTTTTTT
V: TRBV7-2; J: TRBJ1-1; size: NA; D: NA; CDR3: CASSQQVRAEAFF; DNA: TGTGCCAGCAGCCAACAGGTTAGAGCTGAAGCTTTCTTT
V: TRBV3-1/TRBV3-2; J: TRBJ1-1; size: NA; D: NA; CDR3: CASSSSRGTKAFF; DNA: TGTGCCAGCAGCTCAAGTAGGGGGACAAAAGCTTTCTTT
V: TRBV28; J: TRBJ1-6; size: NA; D: NA; CDR3: CASSSPGRSSYNSPLHF; DNA: TGTGCCAGCAGTTCCCCGGGGAGGAGCTCCTATAATTCACCCCTCCACTTT
V: TRBV2; J: TRBJ2-1; size: NA; D: NA; CDR3: CASFFVTASNEQFF; DNA: TGTGCCAGCTTTTTCGTAACAGCCTCCAATGAGCAGTTCTTC
V: TRBV2; J: TRBJ2-2; size: NA; D: NA; CDR3: CASTYSASGELFF; DNA: TGTGCCAGCACCTATAGCGCAAGCGGGGAGCTGTTTTTT
V: TRBV19; J: TRBJ1-1; size: NA; D: NA; CDR3: CASGRADDLNTEAFF; DNA: TGTGCCAGCGGCAGGGCGGACGACTTGAACACTGAAGCTTTCTTT
V: TRBV19; J: TRBJ1-2; size: NA; D: TRBD1; CDR3: CASSIGGTAYGYTF; DNA: TGTGCCAGTAGTATAGGGGGGACAGCCTATGGCTACACCTTC
V: TRBV3-1/TRBV3-2; J: TRBJ2-3; size: NA; D: TRBD2; CDR3: CASSQEAGADTQYF; DNA: TGTGCCAGCAGCCAAGAAGCGGGGGCAGATACGCAGTATTTT
V: TRBV27; J: TRBJ2-7; size: NA; D: NA; CDR3: CASSLRGGRYEQYF; DNA: TGTGCCAGCAGTTTAAGGGGGGGCAGGTACGAGCAGTACTTC